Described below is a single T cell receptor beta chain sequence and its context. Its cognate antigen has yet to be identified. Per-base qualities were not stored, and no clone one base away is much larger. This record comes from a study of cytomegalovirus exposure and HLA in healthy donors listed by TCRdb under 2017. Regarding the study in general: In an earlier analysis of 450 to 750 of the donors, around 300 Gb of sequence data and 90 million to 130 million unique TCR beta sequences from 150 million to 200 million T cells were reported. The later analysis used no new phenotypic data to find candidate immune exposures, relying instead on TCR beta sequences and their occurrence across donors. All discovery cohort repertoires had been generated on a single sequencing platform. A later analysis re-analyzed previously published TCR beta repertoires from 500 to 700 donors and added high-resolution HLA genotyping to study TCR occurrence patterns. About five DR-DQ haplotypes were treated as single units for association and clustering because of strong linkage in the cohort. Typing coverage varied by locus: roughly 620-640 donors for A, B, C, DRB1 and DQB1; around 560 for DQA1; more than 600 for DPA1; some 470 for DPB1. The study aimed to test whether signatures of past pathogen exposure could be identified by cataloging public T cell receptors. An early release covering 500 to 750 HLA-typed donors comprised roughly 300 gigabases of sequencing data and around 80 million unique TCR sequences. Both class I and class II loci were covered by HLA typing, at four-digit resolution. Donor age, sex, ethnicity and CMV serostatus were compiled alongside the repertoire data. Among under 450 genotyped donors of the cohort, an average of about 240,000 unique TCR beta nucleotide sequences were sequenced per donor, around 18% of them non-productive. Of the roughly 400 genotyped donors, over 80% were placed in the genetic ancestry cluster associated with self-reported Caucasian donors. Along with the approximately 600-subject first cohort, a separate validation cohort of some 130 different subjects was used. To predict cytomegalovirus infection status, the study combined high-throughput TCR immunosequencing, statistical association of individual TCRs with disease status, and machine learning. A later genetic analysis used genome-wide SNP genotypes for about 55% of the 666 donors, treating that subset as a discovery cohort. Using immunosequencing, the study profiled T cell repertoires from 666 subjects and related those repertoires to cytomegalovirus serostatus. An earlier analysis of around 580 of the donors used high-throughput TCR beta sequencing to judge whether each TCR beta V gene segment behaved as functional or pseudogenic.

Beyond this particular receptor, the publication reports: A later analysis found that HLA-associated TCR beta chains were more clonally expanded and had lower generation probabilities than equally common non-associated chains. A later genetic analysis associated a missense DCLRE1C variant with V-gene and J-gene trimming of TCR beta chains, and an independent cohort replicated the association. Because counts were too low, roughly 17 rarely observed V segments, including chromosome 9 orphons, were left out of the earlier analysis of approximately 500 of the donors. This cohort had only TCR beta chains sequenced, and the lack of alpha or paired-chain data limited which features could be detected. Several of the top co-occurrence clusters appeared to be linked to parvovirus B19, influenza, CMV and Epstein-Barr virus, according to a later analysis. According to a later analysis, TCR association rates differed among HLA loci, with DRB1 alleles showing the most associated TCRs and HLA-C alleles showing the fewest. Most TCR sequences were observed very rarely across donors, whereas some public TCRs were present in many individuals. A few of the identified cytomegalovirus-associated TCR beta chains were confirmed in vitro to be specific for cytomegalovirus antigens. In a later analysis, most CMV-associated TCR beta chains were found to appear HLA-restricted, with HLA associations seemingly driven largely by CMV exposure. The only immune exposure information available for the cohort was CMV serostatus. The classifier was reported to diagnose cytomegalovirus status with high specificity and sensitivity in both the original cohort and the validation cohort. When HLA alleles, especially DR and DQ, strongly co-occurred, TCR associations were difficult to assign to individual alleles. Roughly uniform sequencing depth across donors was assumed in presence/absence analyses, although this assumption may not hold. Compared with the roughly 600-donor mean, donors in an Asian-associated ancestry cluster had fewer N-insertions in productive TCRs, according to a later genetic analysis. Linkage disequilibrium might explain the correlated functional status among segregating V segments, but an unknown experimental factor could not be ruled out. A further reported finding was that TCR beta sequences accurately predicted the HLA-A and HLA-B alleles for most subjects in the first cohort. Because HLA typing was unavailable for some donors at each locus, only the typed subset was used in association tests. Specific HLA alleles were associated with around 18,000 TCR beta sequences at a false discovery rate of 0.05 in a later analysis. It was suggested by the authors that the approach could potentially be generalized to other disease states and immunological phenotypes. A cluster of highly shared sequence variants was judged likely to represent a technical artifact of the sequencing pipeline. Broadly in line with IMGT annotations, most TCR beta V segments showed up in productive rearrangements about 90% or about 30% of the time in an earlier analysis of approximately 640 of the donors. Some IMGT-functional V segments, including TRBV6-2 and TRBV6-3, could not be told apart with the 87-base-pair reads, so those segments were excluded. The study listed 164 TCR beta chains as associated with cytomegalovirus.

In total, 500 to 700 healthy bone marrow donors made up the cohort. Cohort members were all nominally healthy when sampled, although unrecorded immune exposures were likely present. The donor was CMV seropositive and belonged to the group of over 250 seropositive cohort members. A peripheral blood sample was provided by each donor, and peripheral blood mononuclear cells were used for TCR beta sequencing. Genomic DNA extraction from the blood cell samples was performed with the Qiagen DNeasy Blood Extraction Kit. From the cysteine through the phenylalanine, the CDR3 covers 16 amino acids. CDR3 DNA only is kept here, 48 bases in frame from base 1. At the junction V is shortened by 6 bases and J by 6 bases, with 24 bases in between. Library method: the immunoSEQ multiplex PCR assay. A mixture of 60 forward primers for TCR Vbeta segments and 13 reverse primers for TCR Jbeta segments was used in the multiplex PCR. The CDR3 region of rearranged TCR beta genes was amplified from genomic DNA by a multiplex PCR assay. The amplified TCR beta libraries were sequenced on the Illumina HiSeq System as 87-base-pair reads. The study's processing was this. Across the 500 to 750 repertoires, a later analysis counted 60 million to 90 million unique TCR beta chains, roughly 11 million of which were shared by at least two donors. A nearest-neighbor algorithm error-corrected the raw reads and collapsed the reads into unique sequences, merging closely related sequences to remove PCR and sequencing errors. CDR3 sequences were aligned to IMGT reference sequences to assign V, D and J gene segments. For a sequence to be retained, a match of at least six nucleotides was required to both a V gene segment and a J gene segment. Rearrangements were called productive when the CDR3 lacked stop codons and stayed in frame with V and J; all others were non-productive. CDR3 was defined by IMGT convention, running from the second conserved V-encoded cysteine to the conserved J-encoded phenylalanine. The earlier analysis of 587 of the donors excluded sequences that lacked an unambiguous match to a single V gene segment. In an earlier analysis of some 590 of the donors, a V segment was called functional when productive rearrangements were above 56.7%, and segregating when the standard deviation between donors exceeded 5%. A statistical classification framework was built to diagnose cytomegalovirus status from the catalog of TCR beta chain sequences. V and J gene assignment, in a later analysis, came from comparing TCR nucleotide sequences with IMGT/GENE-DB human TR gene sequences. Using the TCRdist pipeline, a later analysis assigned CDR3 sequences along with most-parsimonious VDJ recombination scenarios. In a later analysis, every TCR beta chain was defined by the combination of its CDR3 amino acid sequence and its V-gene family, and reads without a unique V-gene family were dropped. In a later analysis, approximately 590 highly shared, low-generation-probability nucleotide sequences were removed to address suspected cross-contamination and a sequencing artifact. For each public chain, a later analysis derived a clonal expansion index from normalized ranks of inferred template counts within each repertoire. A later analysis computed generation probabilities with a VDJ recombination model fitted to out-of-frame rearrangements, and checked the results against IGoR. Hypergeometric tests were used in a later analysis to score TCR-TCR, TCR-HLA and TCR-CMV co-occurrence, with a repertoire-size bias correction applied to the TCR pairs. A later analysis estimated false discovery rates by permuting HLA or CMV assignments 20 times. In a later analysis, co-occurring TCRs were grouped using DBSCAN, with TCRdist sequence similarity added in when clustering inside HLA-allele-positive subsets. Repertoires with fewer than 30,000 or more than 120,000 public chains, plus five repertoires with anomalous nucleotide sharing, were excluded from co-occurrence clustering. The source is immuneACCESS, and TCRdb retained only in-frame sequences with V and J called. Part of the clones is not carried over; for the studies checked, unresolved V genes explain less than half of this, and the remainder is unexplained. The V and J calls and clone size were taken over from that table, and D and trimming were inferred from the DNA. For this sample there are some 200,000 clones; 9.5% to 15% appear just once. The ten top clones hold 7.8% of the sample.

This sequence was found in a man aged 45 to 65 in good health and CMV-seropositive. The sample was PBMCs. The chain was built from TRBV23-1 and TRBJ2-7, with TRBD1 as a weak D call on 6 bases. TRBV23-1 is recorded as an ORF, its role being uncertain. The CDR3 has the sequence CASRPRTAPSLCEQYF. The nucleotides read TGCGCCAGCAGACCACGGACAGCTCCCTCACTGTGCGAGCAGTACTTC.